This T cell receptor (beta chain) was profiled in a study of blood T cells in healthy people across ages (dated by TCRdb to the mid-2010s). A note on the overall study: Template switching captured roughly one uniquely barcoded TCR beta cDNA molecule per two T cells in model experiments. For two donors (one aged 18 to 30 and one aged 80 or older), the study analyzed two additional independent replicas of 1 million unique cDNA reads from the same blood draw. Four age groups were formed from the donors: young (average 16 years), middle-aged (around 39), aged (roughly 58) and long-lived (around 80). To avoid experimental bias, donors of different ages were randomly spread across the sequencing lanes. The study measured age-related changes in TCR beta repertoire diversity using deep sequencing normalized with unique cDNA molecular identifiers.

The library was produced with 5' RACE. The sample was run on an Illumina HiSeq 2500. A second roughly 6 to 11 cycle PCR used a sample-barcoded 5' primer and a J-beta primer mix. Each TCR beta cDNA molecule received a unique molecular identifier from a template-switch 5' adaptor carrying 12 random nucleotides. Each sample yielded at least 3 million CDR3-containing paired-end reads. First-strand cDNA was synthesized from all RNA with the Mint cDNA synthesis kit, primed by a TRBC-specific oligonucleotide. Following uracil-DNA glycosylase treatment, a first 18-cycle PCR with universal primers M1SS and BC2_uni_R was performed on all cDNA. Processing in the source paper ran as follows. For normalization, 1 million high-quality reads were randomly selected from each sample, with every read carrying a distinct molecular identifier. Reads with shared molecular identifiers were discarded instead of being binned into consensus sequences. MiTCR, set to a Q25 quality threshold and the strictest error-elimination algorithm, was used for CDR3 identification, clonotype clustering and error correction. A nonparametric unseen species model using Euler transformation provided a lower-bound estimate of total TCR beta diversity. The public reads were quality trimmed at Q25 with fastp and then assembled into clones with MiXCR by TCRdb, keeping productive beta chains. Each record represents a unique CDR3 protein, reported with the most common genes and DNA among its rows. TCRdb, rather than the study authors, made the V and J calls. In this sample the table shows around 900,000 distinct CDR3 sequences, 51% of which occur a single time. Jointly, the top ten make up 20% to 25% of the sample.

The full study reports these points: Compared with the aged group, more naive CD4+ T cells, fewer expanded clones and increased TCR diversity were shown by the long-lived group, suggesting age selection. Estimates of total diversity based on one million sequenced T cells were considered lower bounds and underestimates. Conclusive comparison of naive and antigen-experienced compartments was prevented by the profiling of bulk unsorted PBMCs. As age increased, observed TCR beta diversity per million T cells dropped in a roughly linear way, and a significant reduction was already evident by age 40. Because donor CMV infection status was unknown, age-related changes in expanded clonotypes were potentially confounded. The percentage of naive T cells measured by flow cytometry correlated strongly with observed TCR beta diversity.

Trimming leaves V shorter by 4 bases and J shorter by 2 bases, with the junction holding 2 bases beyond the gene matches. Per the germline V gene, ENHRY is the CDR1 and SYGVKD is the CDR2. From the cysteine up to the phenylalanine, the CDR3 has a length of 13 residues. The DNA shown is the 39-base CDR3, in frame from base 1. The roughly 38 donors, aged about 6 to 95 years, were systemically healthy Caucasian individuals from Russia. Roughly 10 milliliters of peripheral blood were collected from each donor into EDTA-treated Vacutainer tubes. Ficoll-Paque density-gradient centrifugation was used to isolate PBMCs, with at least 7 million per sample. Trizol reagent was used to extract total RNA from the PBMCs, yielding at least 5 micrograms per sample. For every donor, an aliquot of PBMCs went through flow cytometry to measure the percentages of naive CD45RAhigh/CD27high T cells. Notes on this clonotype: The antigen it binds to is not known. No base qualities exist here, and no much larger clone lies one base off it.

The chain joins TRBV10-3 to TRBJ2-7; TRBD1 lines up with 7 middle nucleotides. Sequencing was performed on blood. The receptor's source is a woman aged 60-75 years in good health. The sequenced DNA is TGTGCCATCAGTGCGGGACAGCCCTACGAGCAGTACTTC. This translates into CAISAGQPYEQYF.